This TCR beta chain was observed in a study of cytomegalovirus exposure and HLA in healthy donors. Overall study results and limits: Some segments of the V type, notably TRBV6-2 and TRBV6-3, were excluded as indistinguishable. High sensitivity and specificity were reportedly achieved when the classifier diagnosed cytomegalovirus status. The study designated 160 or so TCR beta chains cytomegalovirus-associated. TCR beta chains associated with HLA were, in a later analysis, more clonally expanded than equally common others.

PCR primers comprised 60 Vbeta and 13 Jbeta primers. TCRdb's copy holds only in-frame clones and misses some; the assay was immunoSEQ multiplex PCR. Here the sample spans more than 45,000 clones, 70% to 80% being singletons. Details on this clone: As yet, its antigen is unknown.

Trimming removed 4 bases at V and 3 bases at J, with 16 bases between. Germline CDR1 is SGHTS and CDR2 is YDEGEE. CDR3 length: 15 amino acids. The TCR comes from a woman aged 60-75 years in good health and CMV-seropositive. What was sequenced was PBMCs. V and J are TRBV5-8 and TRBJ1-1, with D possibly being TRBD1 (6 bases). CDR3 sequence reads: CASSPRADRYTEAFF. The CDR3 coding sequence is TGTGCCAGCAGCCCAAGGGCCGACAGGTACACTGAAGCTTTCTTT.